Described below is a single TCR beta chain sequence and its context. Its antigen is not identified. The sample originates from a study of T cell repertoires in cytomegalovirus infection. For the study at large: Used in the study were CMV epitopes, some recently identified and HLA-C-restricted, others well-studied and HLA-B-restricted. Public signatures in TCR beta pointed to CMV infection and matching HLA type. Points from the study as a whole: HLA-C-restricted, CMV-specific TCR beta clonotypes were dominant ex vivo.

TCRdb re-called the reads through MiXCR, storing one row per CDR3 protein. The data show about 55,000 distinct CDR3 sequences, roughly a fifth seen once. J was trimmed by 7 bases and V by 4 bases; bases with no gene match: 12. The CDR3 runs to 15 residues. Specimen: CD8+ T cells from cultured PBMCs, collected from culture after CMV antigen stimulation. The genes are TRBV12-3 or TRBV12-4 and TRBJ1-2; 7 bases align to TRBD1. The TCR was taken from a human donor in good health (CMV status not recorded). Some clones in this sample may be carry-over from other donors' samples. CDR3 residues: CASSSYSTGLGGYTF. CDR3 sequence (DNA): TGTGCCAGCAGTTCCTATTCGACAGGGTTGGGTGGCTACACCTTC.